The rows below give T cell receptor beta chains drawn from one sample of a study of OX40 agonist ivuxolimab in advanced cancers. Produced via immunoSEQ multiplex PCR; TCRdb's table is partial and in-frame only. This table holds around 74,000 clones, around 86% found once. The sample here was CD4+ or CD8+ T cells sorted from blood, taken in a trial of the OX40 agonist ivuxolimab. These receptors all come from an adult with an advanced solid tumor such as melanoma, head and neck, liver or kidney cancer. Both conserved end residues are part of each CDR3. Fields, in order: J gene, V gene, D gene, CDR3 DNA, CDR3 protein. A D gene is named only where the DNA matches it firmly.

TRBJ2-1 TRBV5-4 . TGTGCCAGCAGCTCCTCGTACAGGGGAGGTGTAAATGAGCAGTTCTTC CASSSSYRGGVNEQFF
TRBJ2-5 TRBV4-3 TRBD1 TGCGCCAGCAGCCGCGACAGGGCAGAGACCCAGTACTTC CASSRDRAETQYF
TRBJ2-1 TRBV7-6 TRBD2 TGTGCCAGCAGCTTAGCAGGAGCCGCTAGCGGAAACAATGAGCAGTTCTTC CASSLAGAASGNNEQFF
TRBJ2-5 TRBV5-4 TRBD2 TGTGCCAGCAGCGTACAACTAGCGGGGGGGCTCGGTGAGACCCAGTACTTC CASSVQLAGGLGETQYF
TRBJ1-4 TRBV18 . TGTGCCAGCTCACCACCGGGGGAAGGGGTCCGGGAAAAACTGTTTTTT CASSPPGEGVREKLFF
TRBJ1-2 TRBV25-1 . TGTGCCAGCAGTGAAGGCGGCGTCTATGGCTACACCTTC CASSEGGVYGYTF
TRBJ2-5 TRBV5-1 . TGCGCCAGCAGCTTGGGAGGACAGATCCAAGAGACCCAGTACTTC CASSLGGQIQETQYF
TRBJ2-1 TRBV6-6 . TGTGCCAGCAGTTACTCGACGGACTCCGTAACTGAGCAGTTCTTC CASSYSTDSVTEQFF
TRBJ1-1 TRBV27 . TGTGCCAGCAGTTCCTATGGATTTGGAGCTTTCTTT CASSSYGFGAFF
TRBJ2-1 TRBV5-1 TRBD2 TGCGCCAGCAGCGATCTGGCGGGGGGGAACAATGAGCAGTTCTTC CASSDLAGGNNEQFF
TRBJ2-7 TRBV2 . TGTGCCAGCAGTGCACAGGGGACTTTCTACGAGCAGTACTTC CASSAQGTFYEQYF
TRBJ2-5 TRBV29-1 . TGCAGCGTTGCCGAGGGGCAAGAGACCCAGTACTTC CSVAEGQETQYF
TRBJ2-7 TRBV6-1 . TGTGCCAGCAGCAGGGAGTTCTCCTACGAGCAGTACTTC CASSREFSYEQYF
TRBJ2-7 TRBV7-8 . TGTGCCAGCAGCAAGGGACAAATCTACGAGCAGTACTTC CASSKGQIYEQYF
TRBJ2-3 TRBV5-1 TRBD2 TGCGCCAGCAGCTTGGAAGCGGGGGGATCGGCAGATACGCAGTATTTT CASSLEAGGSADTQYF
TRBJ1-1 TRBV7-2 . TGTGCCAGCAGCAGAGCTCAGAACACTGAAGCTTTCTTT CASSRAQNTEAFF